The 10 T cell receptor beta chains presented below share a single source sample, sequenced in a study of blood T cells in healthy people across ages. Next came a second PCR, run for about 6 to 11 cycles, which used a sample-barcoded 5' primer along with a J-beta primer mix. TCRdb re-called the 5' RACE reads through MiXCR, storing one row per CDR3 protein. Found here are about 670,000 distinct CDR3 sequences, around 41% of them singletons; the top ten hold around 30%. Sample: blood. Source of these receptors: a man at least 80 years old in good health.

The J gene is TRBJ2-1, the V gene TRBV29-1, with TRBD2 matching 10 bases. The CDR3 has 16 residues. Germline CDR1 and CDR2: SQVTM and ANQGSEA. Trimming removed 8 bases from V and 4 bases from J; junction bases left unmatched: 14. The CDR3 DNA reads TGCAGCTCCACCCCCGGGACTAGCGATATATACAATGAGCAGTTCTTC. It specifies CSSTPGTSDIYNEQFF.

The genes are TRBV6-6 and TRBJ2-2, with 11 bases that match TRBD2. Germline trimming cut 2 bases from V and 4 bases from J; bases unmatched to any gene: 6. The germline CDR1 and CDR2 sequences are MNHNY and SVGAGI (reference sequence). The CDR3 is 17 residues long. CDR3 DNA: TGTGCCAGCAGTTACAGTAGCGGGAGGGCCTTCACCGGGGAGCTGTTTTTT. Its protein product is CASSYSSGRAFTGELFF.

Many counts were recorded for this clonotype. The chain links TRBV3-1 to TRBJ1-4, with 10 nucleotides matching TRBD1. Germline lookup yields CDR1 LGHDT and CDR2 YNNKEL (reference sequence). J lost 4 bases, V lost 1 base, and 6 bases had no gene match. This CDR3 is built from 17 residues. The CDR3 loop reads CASSQGGQGRVNEKLFF. The DNA for the CDR3 is TGTGCCAGCAGCCAAGGGGGACAGGGGAGGGTTAATGAAAAACTGTTTTTT.

This clonotype counts as hyperexpanded (1% or more). The chain couples TRBV18 to TRBJ2-7; D uncertain. This CDR3 has 12 residues. The V and J ends lost 2 bases and 3 bases respectively, with 5 bases between them. Germline assignment: CDR1 KGHSH and CDR2 LQKENI. CDR3: CASSPEGYEQYF. The CDR3 nucleotides are TGTGCCAGCTCACCAGAAGGCTACGAGCAGTACTTC.

V is TRBV7-2 and J is TRBJ2-7; 15 bases fit TRBD2. CDR3 length: 18 amino acids. Trimming cost V 2 bases and J 1 base; bases outside gene matches: 6. Germline V gives CDR1 SGHTA, CDR2 FQGNSA. Here the CDR3 DNA reads TGTGCCAGCAGCTTACAGGGGACTAGCGGGGGGCCATCCTACGAGCAGTACTTC. Its protein is CASSLQGTSGGPSYEQYF.

This clonotype was found a few times. The rearrangement joins TRBV5-1 to TRBJ2-4; unclear D gene. This CDR3 contains 14 residues. V was pared by 0 bases and J by 11 bases, with 15 bases between. CDR1 is SGHRS, CDR2 YFSETQ, per germline. CDR3 region: CASSLANGVAFQYF. The CDR3 coding sequence is TGCGCCAGCAGCTTGGCCAATGGGGTGGCATTTCAGTACTTC.

The J gene is TRBJ2-1, the V gene TRBV4-3, with D possibly TRBD2 on 6 matching bases. The CDR3 spans 14 residues. V was cut by 0 bases and J by 10 bases, with 13 bases left in between. CDR1 and CDR2 from the germline V gene are LGHNA and YSLEER. CDR3 sequence: CASSQDRRDAEQFF. The CDR3, as DNA: TGCGCCAGCAGCCAAGATCGGCGGGACGCGGAGCAGTTCTTC.

Note on this clonotype: An end of the junction does not agree with germline; a read error may underlie this. CDR3 nucleotide sequence: TGTACCAGCAGCTTAGGTCTCAGGGTGAACACCGGGGAGCTGTTTTTT. Protein product: CTSSLGLRVNTGELFF. This chain joins TRBV11-3 and TRBJ2-2; weak D call: TRBD1 (5 bases). The CDR3 has 16 amino acids. CDR1 and CDR2 (germline): SGHNT, YENEEA.

In this sample, this clonotype turned up once. This chain uses TRBV21-1 with TRBJ2-2; the table names TRBD1, a call not compared with the DNA. TRBV21-1 is flagged as a pseudogene. The CDR3 is made up of 12 amino acids. The CDR3 reads CASSKGQGFLFF. DNA of the CDR3: TGTGCCAGCAGCAAAGGACAGGGGTTCCTGTTTTTT.

The chain has TRBV9 and TRBJ2-2; the match to TRBD2 covers 11 bases. V lost 0 bases, J lost 0 bases, and 1 base stayed unmatched. CDR3 length: 17 amino acids. In germline, CDR1 is SGDLS, CDR2 YYNGEE. CDR3 nucleotide sequence: TGTGCCAGCAGCGTAGTAGCGGGGGGGCCGAACACCGGGGAGCTGTTTTTT. Residues: CASSVVAGGPNTGELFF.